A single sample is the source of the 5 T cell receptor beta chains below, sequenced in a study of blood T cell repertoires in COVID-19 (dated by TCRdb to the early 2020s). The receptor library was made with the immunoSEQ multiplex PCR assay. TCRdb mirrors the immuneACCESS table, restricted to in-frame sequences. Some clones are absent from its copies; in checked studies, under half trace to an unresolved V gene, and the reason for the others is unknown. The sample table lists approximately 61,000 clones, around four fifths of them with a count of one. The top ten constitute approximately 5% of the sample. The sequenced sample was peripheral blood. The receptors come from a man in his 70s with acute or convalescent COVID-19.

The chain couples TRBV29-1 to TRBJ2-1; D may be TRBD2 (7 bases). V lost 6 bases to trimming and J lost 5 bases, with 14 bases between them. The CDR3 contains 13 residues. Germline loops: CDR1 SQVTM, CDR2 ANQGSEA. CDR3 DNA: TGCAGCGTCGAAACGGGGGGCAACAATGAGCAGTTCTTC. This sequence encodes CSVETGGNNEQFF.

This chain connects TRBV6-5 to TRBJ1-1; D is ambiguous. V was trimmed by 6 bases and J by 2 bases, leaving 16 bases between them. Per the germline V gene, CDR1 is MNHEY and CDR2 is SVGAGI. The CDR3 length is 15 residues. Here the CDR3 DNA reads TGTGCCAGCAGGGGAGGCATGGGTCGAAACACTGAAGCTTTCTTT. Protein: CASRGGMGRNTEAFF.

The CDR3 region is CASRGGWGTGNTIYF. Here the CDR3 DNA reads TGTGCCAGCAGGGGGGGTTGGGGCACTGGAAACACCATATATTTT. V and J are TRBV6-5 and TRBJ1-3; D possibly corresponds to TRBD1 (5 bases). Germline CDR1 and CDR2: MNHEY and SVGAGI. There are 15 residues in the CDR3. Trimming pared 6 bases from V and 2 bases from J, leaving 14 bases between.

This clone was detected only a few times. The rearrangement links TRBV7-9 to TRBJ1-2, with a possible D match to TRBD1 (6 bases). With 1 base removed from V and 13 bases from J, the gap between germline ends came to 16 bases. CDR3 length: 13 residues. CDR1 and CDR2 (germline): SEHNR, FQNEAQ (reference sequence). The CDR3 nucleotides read TGTGCCAGCAGCTTAGAACTGGGACATCCCTCCACCTTC. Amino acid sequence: CASSLELGHPSTF.

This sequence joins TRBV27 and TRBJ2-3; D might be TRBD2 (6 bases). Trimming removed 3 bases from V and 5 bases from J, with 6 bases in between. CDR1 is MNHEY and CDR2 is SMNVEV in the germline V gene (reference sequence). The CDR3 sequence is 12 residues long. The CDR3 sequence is CASSFGGDTQYF. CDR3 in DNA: TGTGCCAGCAGTTTCGGGGGAGATACGCAGTATTTT.